This entry describes one T cell receptor beta chain. The data are from a study of blood T cell repertoires in COVID-19. Study-wide context: Both acute and convalescent COVID-19 samples were obtained from the United States, Italy and Spain. PBMCs, B-cell-depleted T cells, or T cells provided the cDNA or gDNA that made up the material.

As originally analysed: Reference gene primer amplification in the assay estimated nucleated cell counts. Clones were read by immunoSEQ multiplex PCR, and TCRdb kept only the in-frame ones, dropping some. V, J and clone size reflect that table, while D and trimming were determined from the DNA. The data hold some 30,000 clones, with 90% observed a single time. The germline V and J ends were trimmed by 3 bases and 0 bases, with 17 bases remaining between them. The germline gives CDR1 LNHNV, CDR2 YYDKDF (reference sequence). The CDR3 covers 17 residues. The TCR was taken from a man between 65 and 85 years old with active or convalescent COVID-19. V gene TRBV15 combines with J gene TRBJ1-1, with a possible D match to TRBD1 (6 bases). What was sequenced was peripheral blood. The DNA of the CDR3 is TGTGCCACCAGCAGTTACAGGGTTGGTAGTTTGAACACTGAAGCTTTCTTT. It codes for CATSSYRVGSLNTEAFF.